This entry lists 23 T cell receptor beta chains sequenced from one sample in a study of OX40 agonist ivuxolimab in advanced cancers. Method: immunoSEQ multiplex PCR; TCRdb's copy keeps in-frame clones and lacks some. The repertoire has about 59,000 clones, roughly 85% of them found once; the top ten carry approximately 0.56%. Material: CD4+ or CD8+ T cells sorted from blood, obtained in a trial of the OX40 agonist ivuxolimab. The receptors originated from an adult with an advanced solid tumor such as melanoma, head and neck, liver or kidney cancer.

This chain connects TRBV2 to TRBJ2-7; TRBD1 matches at 9 bases. The V and J ends lost 6 bases and 5 bases, in that order; junction bases with no gene match: 14. The CDR3 consists of 16 residues. From germline, CDR1 is SNHLY and CDR2 FYNNEI. CDR3 protein: CASRILQGAGVDEQYF. The CDR3 region has the DNA TGTGCCAGCAGAATCCTACAGGGGGCCGGGGTAGACGAGCAGTACTTC.

The chain couples TRBV9 to TRBJ1-2; D is unresolved. Trimming cost V 6 bases and J 6 bases, with 15 bases left between them. The CDR3 is 13 amino acids. From germline, CDR1 is SGDLS and CDR2 YYNGEE. The CDR3 coding sequence is TGTGCCAGCACGACTTTGGGGAACCATGGCTACACCTTC. This sequence encodes CASTTLGNHGYTF.

The chain recombines TRBV7-9 with TRBJ1-1, with no clear D. V was pared by 5 bases and J by 7 bases, with 17 bases between. This CDR3 contains 14 residues. CDR1 and CDR2 (germline): SEHNR, FQNEAQ (reference sequence). The CDR3: CASSPRTRFGEAFF. CDR3 coding DNA: TGTGCCAGCAGCCCCCGTACTCGATTCGGTGAAGCTTTCTTT.

The chain's CDR3 is CASSLYDRVTEAFF. The CDR3 DNA is TGTGCCAGCAGCTTATATGACAGGGTGACTGAAGCTTTCTTT. V usage is TRBV11-2 and J usage is TRBJ1-1, with 7 positions matching TRBD1. CDR1 and CDR2 (germline): SGHAT, FQNNGV. V lost 2 bases to trimming and J lost 5 bases; unmatched junction nucleotides: 5. CDR3 length: 14 amino acids.

This chain uses TRBV9 with TRBJ2-5; D uncertain. V was clipped by 1 base and J by 2 bases, with 6 bases between them. This CDR3 comprises 13 residues. From germline, CDR1 is SGDLS and CDR2 YYNGEE. CDR3 sequence (DNA): TGTGCCAGCAGCGTACACCAGCAAGAGACCCAGTACTTC. It specifies CASSVHQQETQYF.

This sequence joins TRBV25-1 and TRBJ1-2; D call uncertain. Trimming took off 3 bases at V and 5 bases at J, with 7 bases between the two ends. Germline loops: CDR1 MGHDK, CDR2 SYGVNS. The CDR3 has 12 residues. CDR3 nucleotide sequence: TGTGCCAGCAGTGACCGGGAATATGGCTACACCTTC. It encodes CASSDREYGYTF.

The chain links TRBV11-3 to TRBJ1-5; D is unresolved. The V and J ends lost 0 bases and 7 bases respectively, with 22 bases between them. The germline V gene has CDR1 SGHNT and CDR2 YENEEA. The length of the CDR3 is 18 residues. The CDR3 region has the DNA TGTGCCAGCAGCTTAGAATACCACCGGACCGCCCGGAGCCAGCCCCAGCATTTT. Residues: CASSLEYHRTARSQPQHF.

This rearrangement joins TRBV18 to TRBJ2-7, with D perhaps TRBD1 (6 bases). Germline CDR1 is KGHSH and CDR2 is LQKENI. V lost 3 bases and J lost 1, with 7 bases in between. This CDR3 region has 13 residues. The CDR3 region is CASSPGQSYEQYF. CDR3 DNA sequence: TGTGCCAGCTCACCGGGACAATCCTACGAGCAGTACTTC. Using reference TRBV18 and TRBJ2-7 for the parts outside the CDR3, the full variable domain is NAGVMQNPRHLVRRRGQEARLRCSPMKGHSHVYWYRQLPEEGLKFMVYLQKENIIDESGMPKERFSAEFPKEGPSILRIQQVVRGDSAAYFCASSPGQSYEQYFGPGTRLTVT.

The genes are TRBV5-1 and TRBJ1-4; D is unclear. CDR1 is SGHRS and CDR2 is YFSETQ in the germline V gene. The V end lost 4 bases, the J end lost 0 bases, and 13 bases lay between the germline ends. The CDR3 has 16 residues. The CDR3 loop reads CASSVRTAATNEKLFF. The CDR3 DNA reads as TGCGCCAGCAGCGTCCGGACGGCAGCAACTAATGAAAAACTGTTTTTT.

Concerning this clone itself: The identical CDR3 is also encoded by other nucleotide sequences in the sample. The rearrangement links TRBV29-1 to TRBJ1-1; unclear D gene. Germline V gene lookup returns CDR1 SQVTM and CDR2 ANQGSEA. This CDR3 is built from 12 residues. Trimming stripped 3 bases from V and 4 bases from J, with 9 bases between. The CDR3 sequence is CSVDFVGTEAFF. As DNA, the CDR3 is TGCAGCGTTGATTTTGTAGGCACTGAAGCTTTCTTT.

The CDR3 sequence: CASSLWGAETQYF. DNA for the CDR3: TGTGCCAGCAGCTTGTGGGGGGCAGAGACCCAGTACTTC. The chain joins TRBV5-6 to TRBJ2-5; D tentatively reads TRBD1 or TRBD2 (6 bases each). The CDR3 is 13 residues long. Between the trimmed V and J ends, which lost 1 base and 4 bases, there was a span of 8 bases. The germline V gene has CDR1 SGHDT and CDR2 YYEEEE.

This clone occurred once. The chain has TRBV19 and TRBJ2-5, with D possibly being TRBD1 (6 bases). The germline gives CDR1 LNHDA, CDR2 SQIVND (reference sequence). The CDR3 is 15 residues long. The V and J ends lost 11 bases and 1 base respectively, with 20 bases between them. The CDR3 region is CAVGGRTASQETQYF. As DNA, the CDR3 is TGTGCCGTCGGAGGCCGGACAGCGTCCCAAGAGACCCAGTACTTC.

The rearrangement links TRBV11-3 to TRBJ2-7, with 8 bases identical to TRBD1. V lost 8 bases and J lost 6; bases outside the gene matches: 9. This CDR3 is built from 13 residues. Looked up from germline, CDR1 is SGHNT and CDR2 is YENEEA. In DNA form, the CDR3 reads TGTGCCAGCTTACCCGGGACAGGACCCGAGCAGTACTTC. Amino acids: CASLPGTGPEQYF.

The chain uses TRBV7-2 and TRBJ2-1; 7 bases align to TRBD2. The CDR3 consists of 14 residues. Germline CDR1 SGHTA, CDR2 FQGNSA. V lost 5 bases and J lost 9; bases outside the gene matches: 10. CDR3 sequence (DNA): TGTGCCAGCAGCCACACCCAGGCGGGAGTTGAGCAGTTCTTC. Translating it yields CASSHTQAGVEQFF.

The rearrangement links TRBV7-7 to TRBJ2-1; TRBD2 might be the D (6 bases). This CDR3 comprises 13 residues. V was cut by 3 bases and J by 8 bases, with 11 bases left in between. CDR1 SSHAT and CDR2 FNYEAQ come from the germline V gene (reference sequence). CDR3 nucleotides: TGTGCCAGCAGCTTCCAATCGGGGGATGAGCAGTTCTTC. Residues: CASSFQSGDEQFF. Based on the CDR3 plus reference TRBV7-7 and TRBJ2-1, the full variable domain is GAGVSQSPRYKVTKRGQDVTLRCDPISSHATLYWYQQALGQGPEFLTYFNYEAQPDKSGLPSDRFSAERPEGSISTLTIQRTEQRDSAMYRCASSFQSGDEQFFGPGTRLTVL.

This chain connects TRBV27 to TRBJ1-5, with D tentatively TRBD1 (5 bases). Trimming removed 5 bases from V and 5 bases from J, with 13 bases in between. The V gene's germline CDR1 is MNHEY and CDR2 SMNVEV (reference sequence). The CDR3 spans 14 residues. CDR3 nucleotide sequence: TGTGCCAGCAGTCTTTCAGGGATTGATCAGCCCCAGCATTTT. This codes for CASSLSGIDQPQHF.

The chain links TRBV27 to TRBJ1-4; D is unresolved. The length of the CDR3 is 14 residues. V lost 6 bases, J lost 6 bases, and 14 bases lay in between. CDR1 and CDR2 (germline): MNHEY, SMNVEV (reference sequence). CDR3 sequence: CASSHGEVDEKLFF. The CDR3 coding sequence is TGTGCCAGCAGCCATGGGGAGGTCGATGAAAAACTGTTTTTT. The entire variable domain, with the rest obtained from reference TRBV27 and TRBJ1-4, is as follows: EAQVTQNPRYLITVTGKKLTVTCSQNMNHEYMSWYRQDPGLGLRQIYYSMNVEVTDKGDVPEGYKVSRKEKRNFPLILESPSPNQTSLYFCASSHGEVDEKLFFGSGTQLSVL.

This rearrangement joins TRBV9 to TRBJ2-5; D is ambiguous. The CDR3 length is 14 residues. The ends were cut back, 0 bases at V and 2 bases at J, with 8 bases in the middle. Germline V gene lookup returns CDR1 SGDLS and CDR2 YYNGEE. In nucleotides, the CDR3 is TGTGCCAGCAGCGTAGTTCCCGGTCAAGAGACCCAGTACTTC. Amino acids: CASSVVPGQETQYF.

V usage is TRBV18 and J usage is TRBJ2-2; no reliable D call. V was pared by 6 bases and J by 4 bases, with 15 bases between. Per germline, CDR1 KGHSH and CDR2 LQKENI. This CDR3 region has 15 residues. DNA for the CDR3: TGTGCCAGCTCCCTCTCCAAAGGTGGCACCGGGGAGCTGTTTTTT. Translated, it gives CASSLSKGGTGELFF.

V gene TRBV4-1 combines with J gene TRBJ2-3; D is perhaps TRBD2 (5 bases). Trimming stripped 0 bases from V and 4 bases from J, with 17 bases between. The CDR3 is made up of 17 amino acids. CDR1 is MGHRA, CDR2 YSYEKL, per germline. CDR3 sequence reads: CASSQDLRANFADTQYF. The CDR3 nucleotides are TGCGCCAGCAGCCAAGATTTGCGGGCAAATTTTGCAGATACGCAGTATTTT.

This chain uses TRBV15 with TRBJ2-2; TRBD2 aligns across 12 bases. Germline V CDR1 and CDR2: LNHNV, YYDKDF (reference sequence). This CDR3 contains 19 residues. The ends lost 0 bases at V and 5 bases at J; junction bases unmatched: 10. Here the CDR3 reads CATSRDKGGLAGGTGELFF. CDR3 DNA sequence: TGTGCCACCAGCAGAGATAAAGGAGGCCTAGCGGGAGGGACCGGGGAGCTGTTTTTT.

The CDR3 DNA reads as TGTGCCAGCGGCAACCGGGGCACAGATACGCAGTATTTT. As protein: CASGNRGTDTQYF. The genes are TRBV11-2 and TRBJ2-3; D unresolved. CDR1 and CDR2 from the germline V gene are SGHAT and FQNNGV. Trimming took off 8 bases at V and 1 base at J, with 10 bases between the two ends. The CDR3 extends over 13 amino acids.

V gene TRBV6-5 combines with J gene TRBJ1-1, with unresolved D. From germline, CDR1 is MNHEY and CDR2 SVGAGI. This CDR3 spans 11 amino acids. Deletions cut 6 bases from V and 3 bases from J, with 5 bases between. CDR3 sequence: CASSQYTEAFF. The DNA of the CDR3 is TGTGCCAGCAGCCAGTACACTGAAGCTTTCTTT.